A selection of T cell receptor beta chains follows, all from one sample in a study of blood T cell repertoires in COVID-19. Libraries were prepared by immunoSEQ multiplex PCR; TCRdb keeps only in-frame clonotypes and omits some of them. The sample includes 70,000 to 95,000 clones, about 81% of them seen just once. The sequenced sample was peripheral blood. The receptors stem from a human donor in a cohort sampled during active COVID-19. CDR3s include the opening cysteine and the closing phenylalanine or tryptophan. A D gene is named only where the DNA matches it firmly. Not every row has a clone size; where given, it reads once, few, many or a size class.

v_gene	abundance	j_gene	d_gene	CDR3aa	CDR3nt
TRBV5-1	.	TRBJ2-1	.	CASSLEGVKNEQFF	TGCGCCAGCAGCTTGGAGGGGGTCAAGAATGAGCAGTTCTTC
TRBV5-6	.	TRBJ2-6	.	CASSLGHSGANVLTF	TGTGCCAGCAGCTTGGGGCACTCTGGGGCCAACGTCCTGACTTTC
TRBV7-8	.	TRBJ1-4	TRBD1	CASSPRDRGRPNEKLFF	TGTGCCAGCAGCCCCCGGGACAGGGGGAGACCTAATGAAAAACTGTTTTTT
TRBV11-3	few	TRBJ2-1	TRBD2	CASSLGTSNEQFF	TGTGCCAGCAGCTTAGGGACTAGCAATGAGCAGTTCTTC
TRBV7-3	.	TRBJ2-1	TRBD2	CASSIRTSGLDEQFF	TGTGCCAGCAGCATACGGACTAGCGGGTTAGATGAGCAGTTCTTC
TRBV28	few	TRBJ2-1	.	CASTRLSSYNEQFF	TGTGCCAGCACTCGATTGAGCTCCTACAATGAGCAGTTCTTC
TRBV20-1	few	TRBJ1-5	.	CSASRQVGNQPQHF	TGCAGTGCTAGTCGACAGGTGGGAAATCAGCCCCAGCATTTT
TRBV28	.	TRBJ1-2	.	CASSLKTANYGYTF	TGTGCCAGCAGTCTAAAGACAGCTAACTATGGCTACACCTTC
TRBV5-4	.	TRBJ1-1	TRBD1	CASSWPGQGNTEAFF	TGTGCCAGCAGCTGGCCCGGACAGGGGAACACTGAAGCTTTCTTT
TRBV2	.	TRBJ1-5	TRBD1	CASNLQGMVQPQHF	TGTGCCAGCAATTTACAGGGGATGGTTCAGCCCCAGCATTTT
TRBV6-5	.	TRBJ2-2	.	CASRRGGPGELFF	TGTGCCAGCAGGAGGGGGGGCCCCGGGGAGCTGTTTTTT
TRBV14	few	TRBJ1-3	.	CASSQVRDSGNTIYF	TGTGCCAGCAGCCAAGTCAGGGACTCTGGAAACACCATATATTTT
TRBV5-1	.	TRBJ2-5	TRBD1	CASRQGSLETQYF	TGCGCCAGCCGACAGGGTAGTCTTGAGACCCAGTACTTC
TRBV5-1	.	TRBJ2-2	TRBD1	CASSLADRTGELFF	TGCGCCAGCAGCTTGGCGGACAGGACCGGGGAGCTGTTTTTT
TRBV7-2	few	TRBJ1-2	TRBD1	CASSLGPGQGSYGYTF	TGTGCCAGCAGCTTAGGCCCGGGACAGGGTAGCTATGGCTACACCTTC
TRBV3-1/TRBV3-2	once	TRBJ1-1	.	CASSQEDSNTEAFF	TGTGCCAGCAGCCAGGAGGACTCGAACACTGAAGCTTTCTTT
TRBV6-6	.	TRBJ1-5	.	CASSSDTYQPQHF	TGTGCCAGCAGTTCCGACACGTATCAGCCCCAGCATTTT
TRBV18	.	TRBJ1-1	.	CASSIQTARNTEAFF	TGTGCCAGCTCAATCCAGACAGCTAGAAACACTGAAGCTTTCTTT
TRBV11-1	.	TRBJ1-2	.	CASSPKWGVGYGYTF	TGTGCCAGCAGCCCAAAATGGGGAGTCGGCTATGGCTACACCTTC
TRBV28	.	TRBJ1-5	.	CASSVPTGPNQPQHF	TGTGCCAGCAGTGTACCGACGGGTCCGAATCAGCCCCAGCATTTT
TRBV4-3	once	TRBJ2-5	TRBD2	CASSQVGGIQETQYF	TGCGCCAGCAGCCAAGTGGGAGGGATCCAAGAGACCCAGTACTTC
TRBV21-1	.	TRBJ1-1	.	CASSKGGGTGSFTEAFF	TGTGCCAGCAGCAAAGGGGGTGGGACAGGGTCATTCACTGAAGCTTTCTTT
TRBV6-6	.	TRBJ1-2	TRBD1	CASSPTGQAYGYTF	TGTGCCAGCAGTCCCACGGGACAGGCGTATGGCTACACCTTC
TRBV6-5	.	TRBJ1-2	.	CASSPSAGQRGYTF	TGTGCCAGCAGTCCCTCGGCAGGGCAACGTGGCTACACCTTC
TRBV2	few	TRBJ2-2	TRBD1	CASNPGQGRSGELFF	TGTGCCAGCAACCCGGGACAGGGGAGGTCCGGGGAGCTGTTTTTT
TRBV6-6	.	TRBJ2-5	TRBD2	CASSYPGTIEETQYF	TGTGCCAGCAGTTATCCCGGGACTATAGAAGAGACCCAGTACTTC
TRBV11-2	.	TRBJ2-7	TRBD1	CASSFRGQEGLGEQYF	TGTGCCAGCAGCTTTAGGGGACAGGAGGGTTTGGGGGAGCAGTACTTC
TRBV15	.	TRBJ1-2	TRBD1	CATSRFLQGDDGYTF	TGTGCCACCAGCAGATTTCTGCAGGGGGATGATGGCTACACCTTC